This TCR beta chain came from a study of shared clonotypes between healthy human individuals. Positive CCR7 selection of CD45RO-negative cells yielded the naive CD8 cells, and terminally differentiated effector memory CD45RA+ cells were excluded. The V end was cut by 7 bases, the J end by 3 bases, with 11 bases between. The CDR3 contains 12 residues. Sequencing was performed with immunoSEQ multiplex PCR; in TCRdb, only in-frame clones are kept and a portion is missing. Among 550,000 to 650,000 clones listed, 90% to 97% were seen once. Sequenced: naive CD8+ T cells sorted from blood. The origin of this receptor is a woman aged 25 to 39 in good health. The rearrangement uses TRBV5-3 and TRBJ2-7; possible D gene TRBD1, 5 bases. TRBV5-3 is sorted into the ORF group, with uncertain function. CDR3 residues: CARVDTYYEQYF. In DNA form, the CDR3 reads TGTGCCAGAGTGGACACCTACTACGAGCAGTACTTC.